The 25 T cell receptor beta chains below all came from one sample that was sequenced in a study of T cell repertoires in cytomegalovirus infection. MiXCR, applied by TCRdb to the reads, yields one record per CDR3 protein. The repertoire holds hundreds of thousands of distinct CDR3 sequences, with around 29% as singletons. The antigens these receptors bind are not known. The sample was cultured PBMCs, taken from culture after CMV antigen stimulation. All receptors derive from a human donor in good health (CMV status not recorded). Some clones in this sample may be carry-over from other donors' samples.

The chain joins TRBV12-3 or TRBV12-4 to TRBJ1-6; TRBD1 agrees at 7 bases. The CDR3 is made up of 14 amino acids. Trimming at V came to 4 bases and at J to 7 bases, leaving 4 bases not matched to a gene. For the CDR3, the DNA is TGTGCCAGCAGTTCCCGGGACAGCAATTCACCCCTCCACTTT. Its protein is CASSSRDSNSPLHF.

In its sample, this clonotype was seen a few times. This chain joins TRBV6-5 and TRBJ1-2; 7 bases line up with TRBD1. Trimming cost V 6 bases and J 4 bases; bases outside gene matches: 8. From germline, CDR1 is MNHEY and CDR2 SVGAGI. The length of the CDR3 is 14 residues. CDR3 coding DNA: TGTGCCAGCAGCGACGGGGACAGAATCTATGGCTACACCTTC. It translates to CASSDGDRIYGYTF.

This clonotype was observed many times. The V and J genes are TRBV7-8 and TRBJ1-2; the D gene is possibly TRBD1 (6 bases). V gave up 0 bases and J gave up 3 bases, with 14 bases separating them. Germline CDR1 and CDR2: SGHVS and FQNEAQ. CDR3 size: 16 residues. The CDR3 DNA follows: TGTGCCAGCAGCTTAGCTGGCGGGGGCTCTCACTATGGCTACACCTTC. This translates into CASSLAGGGSHYGYTF.

The chain has TRBV20-1 and TRBJ1-1; 8 bases agree with TRBD1. V was pared by 5 bases and J by 1 base, with 6 bases of the junction left unmatched. Germline values: CDR1 DFQATT, CDR2 SNEGSKA (reference sequence). The CDR3 extends over 14 amino acids. The CDR3 DNA reads as TGCAGTGCTCCGGGGGACAGGAGGAACACTGAAGCTTTCTTT. Its protein is CSAPGDRRNTEAFF.

This clonotype was picked up a small number of times. The chain joins TRBV6-2 or TRBV6-3 to TRBJ2-2; D ambiguous. V was clipped by 2 bases and J by 0 bases, with 10 bases between them. Germline CDR1 MNHEY, CDR2 SVGEGT. This CDR3 is 16 amino acids long. The CDR3 sequence: CASSYGLGANTGELFF. DNA for the CDR3: TGTGCCAGCAGTTACGGGCTAGGCGCGAACACCGGGGAGCTGTTTTTT.

Ten or more counts support this clonotype. CDR3 amino acids: CSARWGASSYNSPLHF. The CDR3 DNA is TGCAGTGCTAGATGGGGCGCAAGCTCCTATAATTCACCCCTCCACTTT. The rearrangement joins TRBV20-1 to TRBJ1-6; the D gene is possibly TRBD1 (5 bases). Trimming removed 2 bases from V and 0 bases from J, with 11 bases in between. Germline V gives CDR1 DFQATT, CDR2 SNEGSKA (reference sequence). The length of the CDR3 is 16 residues.

The chain carries TRBV27 and TRBJ2-1, with 9 nucleotides matching TRBD2. Germline assignment: CDR1 MNHEY and CDR2 SMNVEV (reference sequence). The CDR3 contains 15 residues. The J segment lost 6 bases and the V segment lost 2 bases, leaving 5 bases of the junction unmatched. The CDR3 region is CASSLRLAGFNEQFF. The CDR3 nucleotides read TGTGCCAGCAGTTTAAGGCTAGCGGGATTCAATGAGCAGTTCTTC.

The chain carries TRBV7-8 and TRBJ1-4; TRBD1 aligns across 9 bases. The J segment lost 5 bases and the V segment lost 4 bases, leaving 5 bases of the junction unmatched. Germline-derived CDR1 and CDR2 are SGHVS and FQNEAQ. This CDR3 has 15 residues. The CDR3 DNA follows: TGTGCCAGCAGCTCCAAAGACAGGGGGAATGAAAAACTGTTTTTT. This sequence encodes CASSSKDRGNEKLFF.

Only a few counts were recorded for this clonotype. The DNA is omitted, as the CDR3 cannot be located on it reliably, and the CDR3 follows TCRdb's listing. The chain joins TRBV12-3 or TRBV12-4 to TRBJ1-6; the listed D gene, TRBD1, was not tested against the DNA. Both ends counted, the CDR3 spans 14 residues. The CDR3 is CASSSGQGGTPLHF.

This chain uses TRBV28 with TRBJ2-4; D not resolved. CDR3 length: 11 residues. The V gene's germline CDR1 is MDHEN and CDR2 SYDVKM. Trimming took off 5 bases at V and 15 bases at J, with 14 bases between the two ends. CDR3 amino acids: CASSTGLTPYF. For the CDR3, the DNA is TGTGCCAGCAGTACGGGCTTAACCCCGTACTTC.

This clonotype was counted only a few times. The V call is TRBV12-3 or TRBV12-4, the J call TRBJ1-2; no firm D call. With 6 bases removed from V and 8 bases from J, the gap between germline ends came to 16 bases. The CDR3 consists of 13 residues. The CDR3, as DNA: TGTGCCAGCAGCCCTTCCCCTAAAAACGGCTACACCTTC. Protein sequence: CASSPSPKNGYTF.

The chain has TRBV11-2 and TRBJ1-1; D is ambiguous. V lost 6 bases and J 7 bases, leaving 18 bases between the germline ends. The CDR3 sequence is 14 residues long. Germline CDR1 SGHAT, CDR2 FQNNGV. This CDR3 is CASSLSPLGIEAFF. In DNA form, the CDR3 reads TGTGCCAGCAGTTTAAGCCCTCTTGGGATTGAAGCTTTCTTT.

The chain links TRBV11-3 to TRBJ2-7, with 7 positions matching TRBD1. The CDR3 sequence is 15 residues long. Looked up from germline, CDR1 is SGHNT and CDR2 is YENEEA. Trimming took 2 bases from V and 3 from J; bases not matched to a gene: 7. The CDR3 sequence: CASSLRTGPDYEQYF. CDR3 in DNA: TGTGCCAGCAGCTTACGGACAGGCCCGGACTACGAGCAGTACTTC.

The rearrangement joins TRBV2 to TRBJ1-2; the match to TRBD1 covers 7 bases. V lost 5 bases, J lost 6 bases, and 9 bases stayed unmatched. CDR3 length: 14 residues. Germline V gene sequence: CDR1 SNHLY, CDR2 FYNNEI. CDR3 amino acids: CASSKTTGTHGYTF. As DNA, the CDR3 is TGTGCCAGCAGTAAAACGACAGGGACCCATGGCTACACCTTC.

This clonotype has just a few counts. The rearrangement links TRBV7-4 to TRBJ1-1; 8 bases line up with TRBD1. CDR1 and CDR2 (germline): SGHVT, SQSDAQ. Trimming took 5 bases from V and 4 from J; bases not matched to a gene: 3. There are 13 residues in the CDR3. The CDR3 reads CASSRDRRTEAFF. The DNA for the CDR3 is TGTGCCAGCAGCCGGGACAGGCGCACTGAAGCTTTCTTT.

This clonotype has more than one count but fewer than ten. This sequence joins TRBV7-8 and TRBJ2-3, with 16 bases aligning to TRBD2. This CDR3 contains 20 residues. V lost 3 bases, J lost 4 bases, and 13 bases stayed unmatched. Germline V gene sequence: CDR1 SGHVS, CDR2 FQNEAQ. CDR3 coding DNA: TGTGCCAGCAGCTTTAAGAGGCCGGGACTAGCGGGAGGGCCACCAGATACGCAGTATTTT. Its protein product is CASSFKRPGLAGGPPDTQYF.

This chain connects TRBV2 to TRBJ1-2; D is perhaps TRBD1 (6 bases). Germline CDR1 and CDR2: SNHLY and FYNNEI. V gave up 6 bases and J gave up 4 bases, with 15 bases separating them. The CDR3 is made up of 14 amino acids. The CDR3 here is CASSLPDSLYGYTF. In DNA form, the CDR3 reads TGTGCCAGCAGCCTCCCGGACAGTCTCTATGGCTACACCTTC.

The chain is built from TRBV6-5 and TRBJ1-5, with D uncertain. V lost 8 bases to trimming and J lost 2 bases, with 10 bases between them. This CDR3 is 13 amino acids long. Looked up from germline, CDR1 is MNHEY and CDR2 is SVGAGI. The DNA for the CDR3 is TGTGCCAGCGGGGAGTGGGGCAATCAGCCCCAGCATTTT. Encoded protein: CASGEWGNQPQHF.

This clonotype was detected once. The chain couples TRBV2 to TRBJ1-2; 7 nucleotides line up with TRBD1. V shed 4 bases, J shed 7 bases, and the junction held 15 bases outside the gene matches. Germline V gives CDR1 SNHLY, CDR2 FYNNEI. This CDR3 is 16 amino acids long. The CDR3 region is CASSASHLTGNGGYTF. The CDR3 region has the DNA TGTGCCAGCAGTGCAAGCCATCTGACAGGGAATGGTGGCTACACCTTC.

This clonotype has just a few counts. Written as DNA, the CDR3 is TGTGCCATCAGTGAGTCGACAGAGTTTAATGAAAAACTGTTTTTT. Amino acids: CAISESTEFNEKLFF. The V call is TRBV10-3, the J call TRBJ1-4, with a weak D call TRBD1 (5 bases). With 0 bases removed from V and 4 bases from J, the gap between germline ends came to 9 bases. The CDR3 sequence is 15 residues long. CDR1 and CDR2 (germline): ENHRY, SYGVKD.

The chain joins TRBV5-5 to TRBJ1-2; D possibly corresponds to TRBD1 (5 bases). The germline V gene encodes CDR1 SGHKS and CDR2 YYEKEE (reference sequence). With 0 bases removed from V and 12 bases from J, the gap between germline ends came to 24 bases. The CDR3 runs 16 residues. The chain's CDR3 is CASSLAGSGRDGYDTF. The CDR3 nucleotides read TGTGCCAGCAGCTTGGCCGGCAGCGGCAGGGACGGTTATGACACCTTC.

This clonotype was recorded at least ten times. The V and J genes are TRBV7-2 and TRBJ2-3; 9 nucleotides match TRBD1. The trim removed 5 bases at V and 3 bases at J, leaving 9 bases unmatched. The CDR3 has 16 residues. Germline V gene lookup returns CDR1 SGHTA and CDR2 FQGNSA. The CDR3 protein is CASSLPPGTGTDTQYF. The CDR3 coding sequence is TGTGCCAGCAGCCTCCCCCCCGGGACAGGGACAGATACGCAGTATTTT.

This clonotype was counted many times. The chain carries TRBV6-1 and TRBJ1-6; possible D gene TRBD1, 5 bases. This CDR3 is built from 15 residues. Per the germline V gene, CDR1 is MNHNS and CDR2 is SASEGT. The ends were cut back, 6 bases at V and 2 bases at J, with 11 bases in the middle. This CDR3 reads CASRQTETYNSPLHF. As DNA, the CDR3 is TGTGCCAGCAGACAGACAGAAACCTATAATTCACCCCTCCACTTT.

This clonotype was observed at least ten times. The chain links TRBV7-6 to TRBJ2-1, with 10 bases aligning to TRBD2. The trim removed 2 bases at V and 4 bases at J, leaving 5 bases unmatched. The V gene's germline CDR1 is SGHVS and CDR2 FNYEAQ. There are 16 residues in the CDR3. The CDR3 sequence: CASSLLSGGLYNEQFF. CDR3 bases: TGTGCCAGCAGCTTACTTAGCGGGGGGCTTTACAATGAGCAGTTCTTC.

The CDR3 nucleotides read TGTGCCAGCAGCGCGGGACTAGCGAATACGCAGTATTTT. This encodes CASSAGLANTQYF. The V and J genes are TRBV2 and TRBJ2-3; TRBD2 aligns across 10 bases. The germline V gene has CDR1 SNHLY and CDR2 FYNNEI. Losses at the gene ends were 6 bases for V and 7 bases for J; bases not matched to a gene: 4. This CDR3 is 13 amino acids long.